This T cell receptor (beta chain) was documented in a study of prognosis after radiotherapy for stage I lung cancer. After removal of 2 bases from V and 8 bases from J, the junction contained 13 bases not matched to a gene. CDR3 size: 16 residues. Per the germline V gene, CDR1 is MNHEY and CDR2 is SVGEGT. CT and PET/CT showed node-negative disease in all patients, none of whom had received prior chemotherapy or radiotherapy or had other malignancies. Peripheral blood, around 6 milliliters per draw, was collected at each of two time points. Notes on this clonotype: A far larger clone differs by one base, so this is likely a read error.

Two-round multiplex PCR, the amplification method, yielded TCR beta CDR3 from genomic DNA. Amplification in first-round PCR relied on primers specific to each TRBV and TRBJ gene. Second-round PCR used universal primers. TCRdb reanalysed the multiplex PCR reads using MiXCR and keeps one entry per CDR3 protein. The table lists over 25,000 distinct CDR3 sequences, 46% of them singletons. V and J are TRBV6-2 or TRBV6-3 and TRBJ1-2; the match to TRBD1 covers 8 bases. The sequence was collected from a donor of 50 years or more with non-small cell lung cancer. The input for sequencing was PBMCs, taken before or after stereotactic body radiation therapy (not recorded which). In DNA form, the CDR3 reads TGTGCCAGCAGTTACGACTTCCCAGGGGGCCTGGGGGGCTACACCTTC. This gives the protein CASSYDFPGGLGGYTF.